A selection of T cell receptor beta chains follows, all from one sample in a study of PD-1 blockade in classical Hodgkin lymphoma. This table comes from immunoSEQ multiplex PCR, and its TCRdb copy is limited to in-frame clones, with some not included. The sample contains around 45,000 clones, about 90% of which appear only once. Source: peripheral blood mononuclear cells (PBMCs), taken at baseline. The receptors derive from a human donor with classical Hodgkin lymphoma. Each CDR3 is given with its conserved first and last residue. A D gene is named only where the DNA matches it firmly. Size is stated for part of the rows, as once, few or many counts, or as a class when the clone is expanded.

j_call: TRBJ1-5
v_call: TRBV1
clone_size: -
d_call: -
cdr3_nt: TGCACCAGCAGGCTACCAGTTTGGCGCAATCAGCCCCAGCATTTT
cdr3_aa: CTSRLPVWRNQPQHF

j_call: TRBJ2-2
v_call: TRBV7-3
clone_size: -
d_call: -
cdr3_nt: TGTGCCAGCAGCAGAACCGGGTCCGGGACGGGGGAGCTGTTTTTT
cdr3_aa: CASSRTGSGTGELFF

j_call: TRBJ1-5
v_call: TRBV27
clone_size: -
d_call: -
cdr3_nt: TGTGCCAGCAGTTTATGGGGCAGAGCTAGCAATCAGCCCCAGCATTTT
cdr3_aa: CASSLWGRASNQPQHF

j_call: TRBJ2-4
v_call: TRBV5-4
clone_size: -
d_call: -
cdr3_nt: TGTGCCAGCAGCCGGGTGGGGGTCGGCATTCAGTACTTC
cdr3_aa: CASSRVGVGIQYF

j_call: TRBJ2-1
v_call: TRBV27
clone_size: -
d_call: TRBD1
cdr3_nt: TGTGCCAGCGCACTTTGGCAGGGGGCCCACAATGAGCAGTTCTTC
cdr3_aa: CASALWQGAHNEQFF

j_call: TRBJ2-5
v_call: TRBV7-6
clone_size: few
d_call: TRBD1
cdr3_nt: TGTGCCAGCAGCTTAGGGACAGGGACGGAGACCCAGTACTTC
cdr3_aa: CASSLGTGTETQYF

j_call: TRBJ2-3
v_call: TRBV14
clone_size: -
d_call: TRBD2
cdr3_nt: TGTGCCAGCAGCCAAGATAGTTTGAGCGGGGGCAGCACAGATACGCAGTATTTT
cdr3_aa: CASSQDSLSGGSTDTQYF

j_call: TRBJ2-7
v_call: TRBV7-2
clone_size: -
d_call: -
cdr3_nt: TGTGCCAGCAGCAGAAACACCGCCTACGAGCAGTACTTC
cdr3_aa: CASSRNTAYEQYF

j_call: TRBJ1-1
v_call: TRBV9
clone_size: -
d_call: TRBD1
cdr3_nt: TGTGCCAGCAGCGTCGACAGGGATTTAAGGACTGAAGCTTTCTTT
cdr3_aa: CASSVDRDLRTEAFF

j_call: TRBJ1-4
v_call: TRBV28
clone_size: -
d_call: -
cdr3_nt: TGTGCAGCTGGTGGGCTCGGTGGAGGGTTGGAAAAACTGTTTTTT
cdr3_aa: CAAGGLGGGLEKLFF

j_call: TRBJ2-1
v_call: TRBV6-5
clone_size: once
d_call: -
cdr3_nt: TGTGCCAGCAGTTCTACCCAGGGCTCCTACAATGAGCAGTTCTTC
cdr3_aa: CASSSTQGSYNEQFF

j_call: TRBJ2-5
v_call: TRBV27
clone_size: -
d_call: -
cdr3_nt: TGTGCCTACTTTTCACGAGAGACCCAGTACTTC
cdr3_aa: CAYFSRETQYF

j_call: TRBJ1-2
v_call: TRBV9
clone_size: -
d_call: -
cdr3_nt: TGTGCCAGCAGCGACCTTTCGGGCTACACCTTC
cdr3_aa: CASSDLSGYTF

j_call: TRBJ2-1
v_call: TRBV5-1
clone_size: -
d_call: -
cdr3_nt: TGCGCCAGCAGCTTGGGCGGGGACTCCTACAATGAGCAGTTCTTC
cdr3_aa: CASSLGGDSYNEQFF